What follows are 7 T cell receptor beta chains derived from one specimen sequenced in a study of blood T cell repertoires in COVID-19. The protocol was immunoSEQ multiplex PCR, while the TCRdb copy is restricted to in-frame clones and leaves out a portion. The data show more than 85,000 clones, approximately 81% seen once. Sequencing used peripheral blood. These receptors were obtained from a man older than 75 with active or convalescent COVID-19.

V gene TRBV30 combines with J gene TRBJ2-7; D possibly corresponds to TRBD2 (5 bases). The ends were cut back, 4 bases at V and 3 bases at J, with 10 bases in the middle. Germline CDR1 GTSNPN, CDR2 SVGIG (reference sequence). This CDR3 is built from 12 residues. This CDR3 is CAWMDLNYEQYF. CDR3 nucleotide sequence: TGTGCCTGGATGGACTTGAACTACGAGCAGTACTTC.

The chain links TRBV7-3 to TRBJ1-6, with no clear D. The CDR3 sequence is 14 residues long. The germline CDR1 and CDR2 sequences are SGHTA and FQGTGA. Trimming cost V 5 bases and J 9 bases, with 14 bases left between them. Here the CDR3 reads CASSGGVAGSPLHF. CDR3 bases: TGTGCCAGCAGCGGCGGCGTCGCCGGTTCACCCCTCCACTTT.

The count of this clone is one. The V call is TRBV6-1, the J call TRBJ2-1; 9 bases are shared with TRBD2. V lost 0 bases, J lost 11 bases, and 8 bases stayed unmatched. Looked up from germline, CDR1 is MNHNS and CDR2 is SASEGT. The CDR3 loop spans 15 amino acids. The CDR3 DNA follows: TGTGCCAGCAGTGAAGCGCAAGGTCTAGCGGGGCAGCAGTTCTTC. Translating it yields CASSEAQGLAGQQFF.

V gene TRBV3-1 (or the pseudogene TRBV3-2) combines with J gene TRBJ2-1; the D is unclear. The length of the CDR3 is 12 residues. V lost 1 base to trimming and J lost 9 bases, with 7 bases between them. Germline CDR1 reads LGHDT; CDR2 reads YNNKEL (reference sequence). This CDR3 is CASSQARLEQFF. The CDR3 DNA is TGTGCCAGCAGCCAAGCCAGGCTTGAGCAGTTCTTC.

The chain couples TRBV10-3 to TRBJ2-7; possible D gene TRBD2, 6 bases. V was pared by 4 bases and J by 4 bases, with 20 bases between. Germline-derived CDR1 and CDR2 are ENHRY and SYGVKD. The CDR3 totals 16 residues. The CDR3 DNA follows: TGTGCCATCAGTGCCCCCGGGGCAGCGGGTAGTTACGAGCAGTACTTC. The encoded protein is CAISAPGAAGSYEQYF.

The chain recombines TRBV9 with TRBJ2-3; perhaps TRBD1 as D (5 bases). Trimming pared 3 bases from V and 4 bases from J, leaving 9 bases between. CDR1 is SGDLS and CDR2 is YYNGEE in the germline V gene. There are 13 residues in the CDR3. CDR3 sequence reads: CASSGGQADTQYF. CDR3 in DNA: TGTGCCAGCAGCGGGGGCCAAGCAGATACGCAGTATTTT.

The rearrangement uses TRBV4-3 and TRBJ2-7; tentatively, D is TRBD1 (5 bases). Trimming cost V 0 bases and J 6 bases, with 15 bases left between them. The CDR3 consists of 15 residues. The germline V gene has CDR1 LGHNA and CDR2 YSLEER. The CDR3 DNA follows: TGCGCCAGCAGCCAAGATCTTAGCTCTAGGGGCGAGCAGTACTTC. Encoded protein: CASSQDLSSRGEQYF.